Listed below are T cell receptor beta chains from one sample, sequenced in a study of HIV-infected patients and healthy controls. TCRdb reprocessed the 5' RACE reads via MiXCR and lists one record per CDR3 protein. The table lists about 5,000 distinct CDR3 sequences, about 20% of them singletons. Here the sequenced sample was blood, taken during antiretroviral therapy. Every receptor here comes from an adult with HIV infection. CDR3s leave out the opening cysteine and the closing phenylalanine or tryptophan. The D gene is left open where the match is weak. Clone size, where shown, is once, few, many, or a class for clones that have expanded.

>.|.|TRBV7-9
ASSRGPGNQPQH
>.|TRBD2|TRBV7-2
ASSLAPPGLAGEETQY
>many|.|TRBV29-1
SVRDNFNQPQH
>medium-sized|.|TRBV7-9
ASSHRDGREAF
>many|.|TRBV12-3/TRBV12-4
ASSLGIGLQY
>medium-sized|TRBD2|TRBV20-1
SARVRAGRHYNEQF
>medium-sized|.|TRBV30
AWSYRDSNQPQH
>medium-sized|TRBD2|TRBV27
ASSLAGGTDTQY
>many|TRBD2|TRBV20-1
SAVAGGVTDTQY
>many|TRBD1|TRBV19
ASSPGQATLFEQY
>many|TRBD2|TRBV9
ASSPTSGVADTQY
>medium-sized|TRBD1|TRBV4-1
ASSHRMDRGSYGYT
>many|TRBD2|TRBV3-1
ASSQDPTSGGTDTQY
>medium-sized|.|TRBV15
ATSTERELTNEKLF
>few|.|TRBV4-3
ASSLNSGDNTEAF
>medium-sized|TRBD1|TRBV5-1
ASSLRTGTGLKKTQY
>medium-sized|TRBD1|TRBV3-1
ASRKQGPSPTDTQY
>many|TRBD1|TRBV27
ASSLTGRYEQY